This is a list of T cell receptor beta chains from one sample in a study of cytomegalovirus exposure and HLA in healthy donors. TCRdb keeps only in-frame clones here, not all; method: immunoSEQ multiplex PCR. This sample carries approximately 190,000 clones, about an eighth of them seen once, and the ten largest clones take over 6.5%. Material: PBMCs. These receptors were obtained from a man aged 50 to 59 in good health and CMV-seropositive. Both conserved end residues are part of each CDR3. The D gene is left open where the match is weak. Only part of the rows carry a size: once, few, many, or a class if the clone is expanded.

TRBD1,TRBV5-1,TRBJ1-2,-,TGCGCCAGCAGCTTGGAGGGGGCCTCCTATGGCTACACCTTC,CASSLEGASYGYTF
TRBD2,TRBV4-1,TRBJ2-5,-,TGCGCCAGCAGCTCGTCACGAAGTACTAGCGGGGGCCAGTATAGTACCCAGTACTTC,CASSSSRSTSGGQYSTQYF
TRBD1,TRBV4-1,TRBJ2-7,-,TGCGCCAGCAGCCAAGGCCCAGGGGGCGAGTACGAGCAGTACTTC,CASSQGPGGEYEQYF
-,TRBV5-1,TRBJ2-5,-,TGCGCCAGCAGCTTGGGTAGGGGAGAGACCCAGTACTTC,CASSLGRGETQYF
-,TRBV9,TRBJ2-3,few,TGTGCCAGCAGCACCTCGAGAGCCCCCACAGATACGCAGTATTTT,CASSTSRAPTDTQYF
TRBD1,TRBV6-5,TRBJ1-2,-,TGTGCCAGCAGTCCGGAGACAGGGGACTATGGCTACACCTTC,CASSPETGDYGYTF
-,TRBV30,TRBJ1-1,few,TGTGCCTGGAGCCCAAATCTCCGAGGACAGACCGAAGCTTTCTTT,CAWSPNLRGQTEAFF
-,TRBV6-5,TRBJ1-4,-,TGTGCCAGCAGCCGGGGGGACACGGAGATCGAAAAACTGTTTTTT,CASSRGDTEIEKLFF
-,TRBV7-8,TRBJ1-5,few,TGTGCCAGCAGCTTAGGGGGGGGCATTCAGCCCCAGCATTTT,CASSLGGGIQPQHF
TRBD1,TRBV18,TRBJ1-2,few,TGTGCCAGCTCACCGAGGACAGGGGATAACCTTAGGTTC,CASSPRTGDNLRF
TRBD1,TRBV6-1,TRBJ1-2,-,TGTGCCAGCAGCCCCACCACCTCAGGGGGCTATGGCTACACCTTC,CASSPTTSGGYGYTF
-,TRBV11-2,TRBJ1-2,few,TGTGCCAGCAGCAGCGTGGGTCTCTCGGACTATGGCTACACCTTC,CASSSVGLSDYGYTF
-,TRBV6-1,TRBJ1-5,-,TGTGCCAGCAGTGAAAGCAGGGGCTGGGAACAGCCCCAGCATTTT,CASSESRGWEQPQHF
TRBD1,TRBV5-1,TRBJ1-6,-,TGCGCCAGCAGAATTGACAGGGGGCGTAAGAATTCACCCCTCCACTTT,CASRIDRGRKNSPLHF
TRBD2,TRBV7-2,TRBJ2-1,-,TGTGCCAGCAGCTTAGAACTAGCGGTTTACAATGAGCAGTTCTTC,CASSLELAVYNEQFF
-,TRBV7-2,TRBJ2-2,few,TGTGCCAGCAGCTTACGTCCAAGGAGGCTGCGGCTCGACACCGGGGAGCTGTTTTTT,CASSLRPRRLRLDTGELFF
-,TRBV29-1,TRBJ1-2,few,TGCAGCACGGGGGGTAACTATGGTTACACCTTC,CSTGGNYGYTF
-,TRBV18,TRBJ1-4,-,TGTGCCAGCTCACCACGCGGGACCGTTCGGGAAAAACTGTTTTTT,CASSPRGTVREKLFF